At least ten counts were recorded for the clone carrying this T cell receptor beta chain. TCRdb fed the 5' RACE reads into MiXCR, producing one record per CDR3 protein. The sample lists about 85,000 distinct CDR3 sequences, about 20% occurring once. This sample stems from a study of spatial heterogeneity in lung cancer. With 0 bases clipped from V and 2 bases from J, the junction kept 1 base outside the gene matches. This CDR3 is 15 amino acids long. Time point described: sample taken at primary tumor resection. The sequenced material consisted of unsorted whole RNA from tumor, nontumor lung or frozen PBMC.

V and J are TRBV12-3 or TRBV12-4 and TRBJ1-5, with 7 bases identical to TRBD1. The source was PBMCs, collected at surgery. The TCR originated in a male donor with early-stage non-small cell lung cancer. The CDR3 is CASSLAGGGNQPQHF. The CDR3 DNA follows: TGTGCCAGCAGTTTAGCAGGGGGCGGCAATCAGCCCCAGCATTTT.